This passage covers 9 T cell receptor beta chains from one sample sequenced in a study of T-cell reconstitution after alpha-beta-depleted transplantation in children. For TCRbeta, the library was prepared with unique molecular identifiers. Via MiXCR, TCRdb re-called the PCR reads, giving one row per CDR3 protein. The sample includes hundreds of thousands of distinct CDR3 sequences, roughly 15% of them seen just once. The sample was PBMCs, mostly from graft donor cells, taken 360 days after TCRalphabeta/CD19-depleted stem cell transplant. All receptors come from a male patient younger than 18 who had a stem cell transplant for acute lymphoblastic leukemia, so the T cells may come from the graft donor.

This clonotype was observed a few times. The CDR3 spells CASSLGSGLASYEQYF. CDR3 coding DNA: TGTGCCAGCAGCTTAGGTTCGGGACTAGCCTCGTACGAGCAGTACTTC. The rearrangement uses TRBV7-9 and TRBJ2-7; 9 bases are a match to TRBD2. The CDR3 extends over 16 amino acids. Germline values: CDR1 SEHNR, CDR2 FQNEAQ (reference sequence). With 1 base clipped from V and 4 bases from J, the junction kept 8 bases outside the gene matches.

There are a few counts of this clonotype. The J gene is TRBJ2-7, the V gene TRBV6-5; 12 bases fit TRBD2. CDR1 is MNHEY, CDR2 SVGAGI, per germline. The CDR3 loop spans 18 amino acids. V lost 2 bases, J lost 0 bases, and 8 bases stayed unmatched. As DNA, the CDR3 is TGTGCCAGCAGTTACGGCGCTAGCGGGGGGGGCCACTCCTACGAGCAGTACTTC. Its protein product is CASSYGASGGGHSYEQYF.

This clonotype came up many times. The gene calls are TRBV5-1 and TRBJ2-2, with 7 bases that match TRBD1. With 0 bases clipped from V and 7 bases from J, the junction kept 9 bases outside the gene matches. The CDR3 spans 16 residues. CDR1 and CDR2 from the germline V gene are SGHRS and YFSETQ. CDR3 residues: CASSLDGRGKIGELFF. Here the CDR3 DNA reads TGCGCCAGCAGCTTGGACGGCAGGGGGAAGATCGGGGAGCTGTTTTTT.

This clonotype was recorded a few times. The chain uses TRBV24-1 and TRBJ2-2; 7 nucleotides align to TRBD1. After removal of 7 bases from V and 4 bases from J, the junction contained 5 bases not matched to a gene. The CDR3 extends over 14 amino acids. Germline V gene sequence: CDR1 KGHDR, CDR2 SFDVKD. CDR3 bases: TGTGCCACCAGCCCGACAGGGTCCACCGGGGAGCTGTTTTTT. This gives the protein CATSPTGSTGELFF.

This clonotype showed up just a few times. The chain uses TRBV7-8 and TRBJ1-4; possible D gene TRBD1, 6 bases. Germline V gene lookup returns CDR1 SGHVS and CDR2 FQNEAQ. V lost 5 bases, J lost 1 base, and 17 bases lay in between. This CDR3 has 17 residues. CDR3 nucleotides: TGTGCCAGCAGCCTCCCGGCCGTACAGGGAACTAATGAAAAACTGTTTTTT. This translates into CASSLPAVQGTNEKLFF. The full variable domain, completed using reference TRBV7-8 and TRBJ1-4, is GAGVSQSPRYKVAKRGQDVALRCDPISGHVSLFWYQQALGQGPEFLTYFQNEAQLDKSGLPSDRFFAERPEGSVSTLKIQRTQQEDSAVYLCASSLPAVQGTNEKLFFGSGTQLSVL.

The rearrangement joins TRBV20-1 to TRBJ2-2; D not certain. CDR3 length equals 14 residues. The germline CDR1 and CDR2 sequences are DFQATT and SNEGSKA (reference sequence). V dropped 3 bases and J dropped 4 bases, with 12 bases sitting between them. The CDR3 DNA sequence: TGCAGTGCTAGTGAGGAGCCGGGCACCGGGGAGCTGTTTTTT. The encoded protein is CSASEEPGTGELFF.

This chain joins TRBV7-8 and TRBJ2-3; D is unresolved. Germline lookup yields CDR1 SGHVS and CDR2 FQNEAQ. V dropped 2 bases and J dropped 3 bases, with 15 bases sitting between them. The CDR3 sequence is 16 residues long. The CDR3 is CASSLIRVIGTDTQYF. The CDR3 nucleotides are TGTGCCAGCAGCTTAATCCGAGTTATTGGGACAGATACGCAGTATTTT.

This chain connects TRBV5-1 to TRBJ1-1, with D possibly matching TRBD1 (6 bases). Germline CDR1 SGHRS, CDR2 YFSETQ. The V end lost 3 bases, the J end lost 11 bases, and 14 bases lay between the germline ends. This CDR3 is built from 12 residues. This chain's CDR3 is CASSSLGGGAFF. CDR3 bases: TGCGCCAGCAGCTCATTGGGGGGCGGTGCTTTCTTT.

This chain uses TRBV4-1 with TRBJ2-3; 7 nucleotides line up with TRBD2. This CDR3 spans 17 amino acids. Trimming at V came to 4 bases and at J to 8 bases, leaving 18 bases not matched to a gene. Germline CDR1 and CDR2: MGHRA and YSYEKL. CDR3 bases: TGCGCCAGCAGCCGCCATCTAGCGGCCCGGGCTTCGGGTACGCAGTATTTT. Residues: CASSRHLAARASGTQYF.